This paragraph reports one T cell receptor (beta chain). Its antigen is unknown. Generated by immunoSEQ multiplex PCR, the TCRdb table keeps only in-frame clones and is missing some. This table has 150,000 to 200,000 clones, about 91% appearing once. There are 13 residues in the CDR3. Germline CDR1 reads SQVTM; CDR2 reads ANQGSEA. J was trimmed by 5 bases and V by 3 bases; bases with no gene match: 2. These data are taken from a study of T cell responses to AZD1222 COVID-19 vaccine. Study-wide points: Spike-specific TCR breadth and depth went up after people got two AZD1222 doses.

This TCR came from an adult in good health. The sample here was peripheral blood, taken on day 0 of MenACWY control vaccination. V gene TRBV29-1 combines with J gene TRBJ2-5; 11 bases fit TRBD2. CDR3 nucleotide sequence: TGCAGCGTTGATACTAGCGGGAGCGAGACCCAGTACTTC. Amino acids: CSVDTSGSETQYF.